This T cell receptor beta chain was profiled in a study of shared clonotypes between healthy human individuals. The sorted-subset replicate PCRs were given about 200 ng DNA, which is 27,000 or so T cell genomes. The data were produced by immunoSEQ multiplex PCR, yet TCRdb's version contains in-frame clones alone and is incomplete. The table has about 610,000 clones, about 96% seen once. Germline-derived CDR1 and CDR2 are SGHRS and YFSETQ. The CDR3 covers 18 residues. V trimming: 2 bases; J trimming: 2 bases; junction bases outside the gene matches: 12. General study findings and limits: Even with large depth, rarefaction showed that sorted-subset sequencing was incomplete.

Healthy and HIV-negative, the adult donors had no recent acute infections or vaccinations. Worth noting for this clone: Its antigen is unknown.

The source of this sequence is a woman in her twenties or thirties in good health. The V and J genes are TRBV5-1 and TRBJ1-1; 10 positions agree with TRBD1. What was sequenced was naive CD4+ T cells sorted from blood. This sample's subset: CD45RA+ positively selected. This CDR3 reads CASSFRQGAPDQNTEAFF. The CDR3 coding sequence is TGCGCCAGCAGCTTTAGACAGGGGGCTCCGGACCAAAACACTGAAGCTTTCTTT.